One sample yielded the 11 T cell receptor beta chains listed below, sequenced in a study of blood T cell repertoires in COVID-19. The assay was immunoSEQ multiplex PCR, and TCRdb's table has in-frame clones only and misses some. This table holds hundreds of thousands of clones, roughly 86% found once. The sequencing input was PBMCs or T cells enriched from blood (not recorded which). These receptors all stem from a woman in her forties or fifties who had been exposed to COVID-19.

CDR3 region: CASSPFGVGGGSRVYNEQFF. The CDR3 DNA follows: TGTGCCAGCAGTCCCTTTGGTGTCGGTGGGGGCTCTAGGGTATACAATGAGCAGTTCTTC. V gene TRBV6-2 or TRBV6-3 combines with J gene TRBJ2-1; TRBD1 is a possible D gene (6 bases). Per the germline V gene, CDR1 is MNHEY and CDR2 is SVGEGT. This CDR3 is built from 20 residues. Trimming cost V 5 bases and J 4 bases, with 30 bases left between them.

The gene calls are TRBV15 and TRBJ2-1; 7 bases map to TRBD1. The CDR3 spans 17 residues. Unmatched junction bases numbered 9, after V lost 0 bases and J lost 4 bases. CDR1 and CDR2 from the germline V gene are LNHNV and YYDKDF (reference sequence). Here the CDR3 DNA reads TGTGCCACCAGCAGAGAACACACCGGGACAGCGTACAATGAGCAGTTCTTC. It codes for CATSREHTGTAYNEQFF. Combining the CDR3 with reference TRBV15 and TRBJ2-1 gives the whole variable domain DAMVIQNPRYQVTQFGKPVTLSCSQTLNHNVMYWYQQKSSQAPKLLFHYYDKDFNNEADTPDNFQSRRPNTSFCFLDIRSPGLGDTAMYLCATSREHTGTAYNEQFFGPGTRLTVL.

V gene TRBV28 combines with J gene TRBJ1-1; D is possibly TRBD1 (6 bases). Trimming shortened V by 3 bases and J by 3 bases, and 14 bases separated the two germline ends. Germline V lookup: CDR1 MDHEN, CDR2 SYDVKM. The CDR3 has 15 amino acids. The CDR3 reads CASSLISRGYTEAFF. In DNA, the CDR3 is TGTGCCAGCAGTTTGATAAGCAGGGGCTACACTGAAGCTTTCTTT.

This clone was detected once. CDR3 coding DNA: TGTGCCAGCATCACCCGTGACAGTGGAGAGACCCAGTACTTC. As protein: CASITRDSGETQYF. The rearrangement uses TRBV2 and TRBJ2-5, with D possibly being TRBD1 (5 bases). CDR1 SNHLY and CDR2 FYNNEI come from the germline V gene. V shed 7 bases and J shed 4 bases, with 16 bases lying between them. The CDR3 runs to 14 residues.

The V and J genes are TRBV4-1 and TRBJ1-6; weak D call: TRBD1 (6 bases). The germline CDR1 and CDR2 sequences are MGHRA and YSYEKL. Between the trimmed V and J ends, which lost 2 bases and 10 bases, there was a span of 24 bases. The CDR3 extends over 18 amino acids. CDR3 loop: CASSQTLLSQGESSPLHF. The CDR3 DNA follows: TGCGCCAGCAGCCAAACTCTCCTGTCACAGGGAGAATCATCACCCCTCCACTTT.

The CDR3 loop is CASSSPGGETQYF. Here the CDR3 DNA reads TGTGCCAGCAGCTCCCCCGGGGGGGAGACCCAGTACTTC. The V and J genes are TRBV5-5 and TRBJ2-5, with 7 nucleotides matching TRBD2. Germline CDR1 reads SGHKS; CDR2 reads YYEKEE (reference sequence). V gave up 3 bases and J gave up 5 bases; unmatched junction bases: 4. This CDR3 has 13 amino acids. The whole variable domain, filled in from reference TRBV5-5 and TRBJ2-5, reads DAGVTQSPTHLIKTRGQQVTLRCSPISGHKSVSWYQQVLGQGPQFIFQYYEKEERGRGNFPDRFSARQFPNYSSELNVNALLLGDSALYLCASSSPGGETQYFGPGTRLLVL.

This clone was seen more than once but under ten times. The V and J genes are TRBV19 and TRBJ2-4; TRBD2 agrees at 12 bases. Per the germline V gene, CDR1 is LNHDA and CDR2 is SQIVND (reference sequence). The trim removed 4 bases at V and 1 base at J, leaving 11 bases unmatched. The CDR3 totals 19 residues. The CDR3 protein is CASSTTSGGPPKAKNIQYF. In DNA form, the CDR3 reads TGTGCCAGTAGTACCACTAGCGGGGGGCCTCCCAAGGCCAAAAACATTCAGTACTTC.

The J gene is TRBJ2-1, the V gene TRBV4-1, with 12 positions matching TRBD1. V dropped 4 bases and J dropped 5; count of bases not matched to a gene: 21. The CDR3 extends over 21 amino acids. Germline CDR1 and CDR2: MGHRA and YSYEKL. CDR3 DNA: TGCGCCAGCAGCCCCCCCCCGGTCCGGGACAGGGGGCAACTACCTCACAATGAGCAGTTCTTC. Its translation is CASSPPPVRDRGQLPHNEQFF.

The chain is built from TRBV7-6 and TRBJ2-7; the D is unclear. The ends were cut back, 1 base at V and 0 bases at J, with 7 bases in the middle. Germline-derived CDR1 and CDR2 are SGHVS and FNYEAQ. This CDR3 has 14 residues. In DNA, the CDR3 is TGTGCCAGCAGCTTAGATACGGTCTCCTACGAGCAGTACTTC. Translated: CASSLDTVSYEQYF.

The chain is built from TRBV24-1 and TRBJ2-5, with TRBD1 identical over 7 bases. CDR3 size: 15 residues. Trimming cost V 3 bases and J 5 bases; bases outside gene matches: 8. CDR1 is KGHDR and CDR2 is SFDVKD in the germline V gene. The CDR3 loop reads CATSDPTGLMETQYF. The CDR3 DNA is TGTGCCACCAGTGATCCGACAGGGCTCATGGAGACCCAGTACTTC.

This chain links TRBV19 with TRBJ1-5, with TRBD1 matching over 8 bases. Per germline, CDR1 LNHDA and CDR2 SQIVND (reference sequence). V was clipped by 3 bases and J by 2 bases; unmatched bases: 6. The CDR3 consists of 16 residues. The CDR3 region is CASSIDRGGRNQPQHF. In DNA form, the CDR3 reads TGTGCCAGTAGTATCGACAGGGGAGGACGCAATCAGCCCCAGCATTTT.